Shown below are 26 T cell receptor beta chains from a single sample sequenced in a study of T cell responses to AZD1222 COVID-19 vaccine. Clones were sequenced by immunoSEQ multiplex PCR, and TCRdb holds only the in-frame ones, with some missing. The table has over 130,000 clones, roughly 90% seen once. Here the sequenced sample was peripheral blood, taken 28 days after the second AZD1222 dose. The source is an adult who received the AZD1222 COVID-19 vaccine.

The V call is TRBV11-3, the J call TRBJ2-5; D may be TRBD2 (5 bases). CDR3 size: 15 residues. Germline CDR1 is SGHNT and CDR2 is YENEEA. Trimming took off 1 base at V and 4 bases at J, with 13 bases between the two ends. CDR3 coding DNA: TGTGCCAGCAGCTTAGCGGACTCCCGGGGAGAGACCCAGTACTTC. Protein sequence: CASSLADSRGETQYF.

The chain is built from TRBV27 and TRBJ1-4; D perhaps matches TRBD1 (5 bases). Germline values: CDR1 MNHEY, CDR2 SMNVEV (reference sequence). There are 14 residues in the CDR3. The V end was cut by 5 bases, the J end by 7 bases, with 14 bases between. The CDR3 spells CASSRTRDGEKLFF. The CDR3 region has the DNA TGTGCCAGCAGTCGAACAAGGGACGGTGAAAAACTGTTTTTT.

The chain's CDR3 is CASSPFEGSSYNEQFF. DNA for the CDR3: TGCGCCAGCAGCCCGTTTGAGGGGAGCTCCTACAATGAGCAGTTCTTC. The chain links TRBV10-2 to TRBJ2-1; D is tentatively TRBD1 or TRBD2 (5 bases each). The germline V gene encodes CDR1 WSHSY and CDR2 SAAADI. V shed 6 bases and J shed 0 bases, with 15 bases lying between them. This CDR3 comprises 16 residues.

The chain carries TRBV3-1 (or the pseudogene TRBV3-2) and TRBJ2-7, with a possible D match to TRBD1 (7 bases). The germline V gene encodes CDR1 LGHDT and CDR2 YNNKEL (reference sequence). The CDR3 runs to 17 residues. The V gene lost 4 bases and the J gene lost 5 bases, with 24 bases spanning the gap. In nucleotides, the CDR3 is TGTGCCAGCAGCCTAGAACAATTTACAGGGGAGGTACACGAGCAGTACTTC. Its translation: CASSLEQFTGEVHEQYF.

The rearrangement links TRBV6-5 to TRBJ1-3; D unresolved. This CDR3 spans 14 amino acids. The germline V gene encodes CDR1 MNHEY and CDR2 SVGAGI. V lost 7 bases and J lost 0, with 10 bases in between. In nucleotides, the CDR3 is TGTGCCAGCACGATCATCAGCTCTGGAAACACCATATATTTT. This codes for CASTIISSGNTIYF.

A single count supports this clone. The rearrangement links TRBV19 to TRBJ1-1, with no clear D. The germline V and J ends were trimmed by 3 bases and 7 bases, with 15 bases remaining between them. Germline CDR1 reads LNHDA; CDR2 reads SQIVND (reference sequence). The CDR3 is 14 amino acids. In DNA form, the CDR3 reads TGTGCCAGTAGTATTTGGTCGGCCAGAGATGAAGCTTTCTTT. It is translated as CASSIWSARDEAFF.

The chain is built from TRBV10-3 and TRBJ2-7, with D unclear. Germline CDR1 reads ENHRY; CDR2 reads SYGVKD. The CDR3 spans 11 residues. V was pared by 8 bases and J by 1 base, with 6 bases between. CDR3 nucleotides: TGTGCCATCTCATCGTCCTACGAGCAGTACTTC. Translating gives CAISSSYEQYF.

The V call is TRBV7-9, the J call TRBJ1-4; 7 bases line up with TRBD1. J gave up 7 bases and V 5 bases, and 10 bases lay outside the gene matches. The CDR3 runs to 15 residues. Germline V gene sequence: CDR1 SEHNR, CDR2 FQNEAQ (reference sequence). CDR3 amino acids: CASSSRQDRVEKLFF. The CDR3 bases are TGTGCCAGCAGCAGCCGTCAAGACAGGGTTGAAAAACTGTTTTTT.

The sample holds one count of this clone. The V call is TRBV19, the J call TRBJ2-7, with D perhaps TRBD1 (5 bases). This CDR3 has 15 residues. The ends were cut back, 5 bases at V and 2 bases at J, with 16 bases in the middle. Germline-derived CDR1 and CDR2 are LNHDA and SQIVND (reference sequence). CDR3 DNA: TGTGCCAGTAGTCGAGACAGTTTATTCCCCTACGAGCAGTACTTC. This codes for CASSRDSLFPYEQYF. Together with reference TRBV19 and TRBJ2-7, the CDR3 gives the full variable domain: DGGITQSPKYLFRKEGQNVTLSCEQNLNHDAMYWYRQDPGQGLRLIYYSQIVNDFQKGDIAEGYSVSREKKESFPLTVTSAQKNPTAFYLCASSRDSLFPYEQYFGPGTRLTVT.

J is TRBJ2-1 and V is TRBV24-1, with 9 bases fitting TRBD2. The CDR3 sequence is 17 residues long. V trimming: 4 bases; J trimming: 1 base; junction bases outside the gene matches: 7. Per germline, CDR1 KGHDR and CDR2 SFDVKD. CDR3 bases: TGTGCCACCAGTGACCTAACTAGCGGGTTTTCCTACAATGAGCAGTTCTTC. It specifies CATSDLTSGFSYNEQFF.

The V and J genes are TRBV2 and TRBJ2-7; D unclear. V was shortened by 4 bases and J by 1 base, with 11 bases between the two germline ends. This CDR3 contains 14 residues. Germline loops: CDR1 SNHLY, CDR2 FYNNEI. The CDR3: CASSGGFRSYEQYF. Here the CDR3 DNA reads TGTGCCAGCAGTGGAGGTTTTAGGTCCTACGAGCAGTACTTC.

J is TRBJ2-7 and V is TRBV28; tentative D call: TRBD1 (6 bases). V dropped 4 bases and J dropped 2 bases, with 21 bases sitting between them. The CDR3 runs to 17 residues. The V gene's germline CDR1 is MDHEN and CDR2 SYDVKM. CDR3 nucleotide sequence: TGTGCCAGCAGTTCACGACCAACTCGACAGGCACCCTACGAGCAGTACTTC. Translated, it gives CASSSRPTRQAPYEQYF.

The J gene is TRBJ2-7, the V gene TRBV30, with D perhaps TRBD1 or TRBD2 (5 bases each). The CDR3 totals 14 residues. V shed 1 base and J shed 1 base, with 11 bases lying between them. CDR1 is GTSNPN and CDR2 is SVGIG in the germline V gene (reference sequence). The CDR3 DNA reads TGTGCCTGGAGTGCGGGGCGTGGGTCCTACGAGCAGTACTTC. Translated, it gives CAWSAGRGSYEQYF.

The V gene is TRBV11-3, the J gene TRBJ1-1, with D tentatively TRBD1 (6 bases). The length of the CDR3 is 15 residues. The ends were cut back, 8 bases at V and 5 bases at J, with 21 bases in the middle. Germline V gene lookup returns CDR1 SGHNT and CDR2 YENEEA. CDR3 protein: CASQLSAGVYTEAFF. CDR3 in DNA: TGTGCCAGCCAGCTTAGTGCAGGGGTATATACTGAAGCTTTCTTT.

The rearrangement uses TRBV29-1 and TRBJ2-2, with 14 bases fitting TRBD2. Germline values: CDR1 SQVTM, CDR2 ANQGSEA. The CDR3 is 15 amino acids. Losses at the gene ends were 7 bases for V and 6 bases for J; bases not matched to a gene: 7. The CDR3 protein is CSAGTSGREAGELFF. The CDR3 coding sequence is TGCAGCGCAGGGACTAGCGGGAGAGAGGCCGGGGAGCTGTTTTTT.

The CDR3: CASSNPVWANNQPQHF. In DNA, the CDR3 is TGTGCCAGCAGTAACCCTGTGTGGGCCAACAATCAGCCCCAGCATTTT. V is TRBV28 and J is TRBJ1-5; D not certain. The CDR3 consists of 16 residues. From germline, CDR1 is MDHEN and CDR2 SYDVKM. Trimming removed 5 bases from V and 3 bases from J, with 17 bases in between.

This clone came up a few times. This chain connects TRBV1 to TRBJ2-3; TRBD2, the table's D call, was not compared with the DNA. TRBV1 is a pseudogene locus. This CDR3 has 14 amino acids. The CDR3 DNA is TGCACCAGCAGCCACCCGCCCCTCCCGGGGACGCAGTATTTT. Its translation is CTSSHPPLPGTQYF.

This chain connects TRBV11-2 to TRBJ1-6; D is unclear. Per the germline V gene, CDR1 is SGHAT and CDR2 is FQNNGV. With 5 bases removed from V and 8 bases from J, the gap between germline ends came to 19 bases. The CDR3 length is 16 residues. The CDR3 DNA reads TGTGCCAGCAGCAATCCCGGTCTTACTGGCGATTCACCCCTCCACTTT. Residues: CASSNPGLTGDSPLHF. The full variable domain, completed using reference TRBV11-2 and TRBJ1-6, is EAGVAQSPRYKIIEKRQSVAFWCNPISGHATLYWYQQILGQGPKLLIQFQNNGVVDDSQLPKDRFSAERLKGVDSTLKIQPAKLEDSAVYLCASSNPGLTGDSPLHFGNGTRLTVT.

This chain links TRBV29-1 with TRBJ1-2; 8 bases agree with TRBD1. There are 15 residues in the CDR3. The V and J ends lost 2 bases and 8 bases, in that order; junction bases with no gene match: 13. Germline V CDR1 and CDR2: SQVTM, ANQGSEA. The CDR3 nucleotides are TGCAGCGTTGAAAGGCCCTTTGACAGGGGACGGGGCTACACCTTC. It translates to CSVERPFDRGRGYTF. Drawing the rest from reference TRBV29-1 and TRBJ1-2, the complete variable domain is SAVISQKPSRDICQRGTSLTIQCQVDSQVTMMFWYRQQPGQSLTLIATANQGSEATYESGFVIDKFPISRPNLTFSTLTVSNMSPEDSSIYLCSVERPFDRGRGYTFGSGTRLTVV.

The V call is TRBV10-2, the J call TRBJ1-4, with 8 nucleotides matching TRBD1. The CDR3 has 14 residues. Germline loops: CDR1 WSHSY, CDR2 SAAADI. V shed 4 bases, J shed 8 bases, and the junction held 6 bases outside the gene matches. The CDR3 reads CASSGDRGGEKLFF. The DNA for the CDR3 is TGCGCCAGCAGTGGCGACAGGGGAGGCGAAAAACTGTTTTTT.

CDR3 residues: CASRDREIHYGYTF. CDR3 DNA: TGTGCCAGCAGGGACAGGGAGATCCACTATGGCTACACCTTC. This chain links TRBV28 with TRBJ1-2; 8 bases line up with TRBD1. With 6 bases clipped from V and 3 bases from J, the junction kept 6 bases outside the gene matches. Germline V gene sequence: CDR1 MDHEN, CDR2 SYDVKM. The CDR3 sequence is 14 residues long.

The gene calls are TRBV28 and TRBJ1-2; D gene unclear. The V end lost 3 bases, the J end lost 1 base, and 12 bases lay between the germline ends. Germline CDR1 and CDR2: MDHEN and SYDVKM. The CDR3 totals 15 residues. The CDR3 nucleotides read TGTGCCAGCAGTTTCTACAGCCCTCTTAACTATGGCTACACCTTC. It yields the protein CASSFYSPLNYGYTF.

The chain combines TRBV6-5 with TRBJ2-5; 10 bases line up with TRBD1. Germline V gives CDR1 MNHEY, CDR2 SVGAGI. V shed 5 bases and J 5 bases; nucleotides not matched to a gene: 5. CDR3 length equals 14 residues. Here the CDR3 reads CASSSGQGGETQYF. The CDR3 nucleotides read TGTGCCAGCAGTAGCGGACAGGGGGGGGAGACCCAGTACTTC.

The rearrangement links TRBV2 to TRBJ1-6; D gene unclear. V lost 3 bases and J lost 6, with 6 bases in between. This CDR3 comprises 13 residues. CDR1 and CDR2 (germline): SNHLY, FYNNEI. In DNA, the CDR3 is TGTGCCAGCAGTGATATGGGTAATTCACCCCTCCACTTT. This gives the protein CASSDMGNSPLHF. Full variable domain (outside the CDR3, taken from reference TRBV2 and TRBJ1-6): EPEVTQTPSHQVTQMGQEVILRCVPISNHLYFYWYRQILGQKVEFLVSFYNNEISEKSEIFDDQFSVERPDGSNFTLKIRSTKLEDSAMYFCASSDMGNSPLHFGNGTRLTVT.

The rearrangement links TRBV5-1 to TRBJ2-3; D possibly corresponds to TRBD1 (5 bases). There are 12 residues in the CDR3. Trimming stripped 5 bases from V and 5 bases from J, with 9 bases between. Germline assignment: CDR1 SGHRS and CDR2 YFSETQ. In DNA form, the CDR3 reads TGCGCCAGCAGACGAGACAGAGATACGCAGTATTTT. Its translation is CASRRDRDTQYF. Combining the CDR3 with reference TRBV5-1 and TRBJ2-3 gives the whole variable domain KAGVTQTPRYLIKTRGQQVTLSCSPISGHRSVSWYQQTPGQGLQFLFEYFSETQRNKGNFPGRFSGRQFSNSRSEMNVSTLELGDSALYLCASRRDRDTQYFGPGTRLTVL.

CDR3 coding DNA: TGTGCCAGCTCACCGGACAGGGGTCACCAAGAGACCCAGTACTTC. This gives the protein CASSPDRGHQETQYF. The V call is TRBV18, the J call TRBJ2-5; 9 nucleotides match TRBD1. Germline CDR1 and CDR2: KGHSH and LQKENI. The CDR3 contains 15 residues. Unmatched junction bases numbered 2, after V lost 3 bases and J lost 0 bases.